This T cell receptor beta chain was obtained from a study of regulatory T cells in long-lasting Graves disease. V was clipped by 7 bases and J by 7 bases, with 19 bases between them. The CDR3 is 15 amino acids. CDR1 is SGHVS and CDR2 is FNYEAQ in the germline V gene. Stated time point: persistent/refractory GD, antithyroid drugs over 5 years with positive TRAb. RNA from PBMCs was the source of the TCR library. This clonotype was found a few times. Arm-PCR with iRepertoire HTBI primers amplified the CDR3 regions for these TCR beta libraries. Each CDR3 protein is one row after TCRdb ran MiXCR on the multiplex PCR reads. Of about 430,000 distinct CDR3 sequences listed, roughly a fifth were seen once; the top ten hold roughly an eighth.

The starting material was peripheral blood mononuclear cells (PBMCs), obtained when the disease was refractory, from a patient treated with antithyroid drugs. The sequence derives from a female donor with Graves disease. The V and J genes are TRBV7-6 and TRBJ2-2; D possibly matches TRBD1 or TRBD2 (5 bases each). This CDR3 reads CASTDRGRTLGELFF. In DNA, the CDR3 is TGTGCCAGCACCGATCGGGGAAGGACACTCGGGGAGCTGTTTTTT.